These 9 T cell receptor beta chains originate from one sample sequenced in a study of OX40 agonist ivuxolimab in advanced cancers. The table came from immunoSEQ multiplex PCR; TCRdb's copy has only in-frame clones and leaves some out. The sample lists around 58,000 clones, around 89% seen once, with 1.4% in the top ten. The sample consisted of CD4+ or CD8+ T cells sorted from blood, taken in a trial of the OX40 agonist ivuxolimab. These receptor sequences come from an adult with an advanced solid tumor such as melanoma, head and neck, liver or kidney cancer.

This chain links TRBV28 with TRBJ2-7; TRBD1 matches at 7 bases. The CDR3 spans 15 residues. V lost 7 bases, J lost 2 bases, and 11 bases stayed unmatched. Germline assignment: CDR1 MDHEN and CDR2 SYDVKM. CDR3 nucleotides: TGTGCCAGCACACAACCCGGACAGGCCGCCTACGAGCAGTACTTC. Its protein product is CASTQPGQAAYEQYF. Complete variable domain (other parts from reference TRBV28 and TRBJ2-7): DVKVTQSSRYLVKRTGEKVFLECVQDMDHENMFWYRQDPGLGLRLIYFSYDVKMKEKGDIPEGYSVSREKKERFSLILESASTNQTSMYLCASTQPGQAAYEQYFGPGTRLTVT.

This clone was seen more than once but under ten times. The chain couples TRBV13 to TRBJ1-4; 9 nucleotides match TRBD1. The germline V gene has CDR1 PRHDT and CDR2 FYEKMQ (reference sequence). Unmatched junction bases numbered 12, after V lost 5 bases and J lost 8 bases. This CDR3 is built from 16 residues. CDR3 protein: CASSLVPGQGREKLFF. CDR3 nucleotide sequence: TGTGCCAGCAGCCTAGTTCCGGGACAGGGACGAGAAAAACTGTTTTTT.

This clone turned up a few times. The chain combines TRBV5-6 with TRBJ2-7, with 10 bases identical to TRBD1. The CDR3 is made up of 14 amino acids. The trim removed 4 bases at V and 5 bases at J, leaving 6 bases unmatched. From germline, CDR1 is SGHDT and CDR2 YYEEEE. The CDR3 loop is CASSLGQGVDEQYF. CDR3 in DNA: TGTGCCAGCAGCCTAGGACAGGGGGTAGACGAGCAGTACTTC. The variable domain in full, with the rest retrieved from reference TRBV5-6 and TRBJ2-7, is DAGVTQSPTHLIKTRGQQVTLRCSPKSGHDTVSWYQQALGQGPQFIFQYYEEEERQRGNFPDRFSGHQFPNYSSELNVNALLLGDSALYLCASSLGQGVDEQYFGPGTRLTVT.

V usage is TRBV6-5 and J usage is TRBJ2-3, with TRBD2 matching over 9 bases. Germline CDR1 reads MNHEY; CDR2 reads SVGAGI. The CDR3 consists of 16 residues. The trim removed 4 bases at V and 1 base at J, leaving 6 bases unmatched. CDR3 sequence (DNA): TGTGCCAGCAGTTCCGCTAGCGGGGTAGGCACAGATACGCAGTATTTT. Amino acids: CASSSASGVGTDTQYF.

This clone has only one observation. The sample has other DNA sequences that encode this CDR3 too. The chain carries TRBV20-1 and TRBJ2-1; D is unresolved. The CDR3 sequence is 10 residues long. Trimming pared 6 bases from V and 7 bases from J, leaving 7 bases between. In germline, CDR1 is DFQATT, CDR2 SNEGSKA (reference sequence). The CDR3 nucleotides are TGCAGTGCCCTTGGGAATGAGCAGTTCTTC. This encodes CSALGNEQFF.

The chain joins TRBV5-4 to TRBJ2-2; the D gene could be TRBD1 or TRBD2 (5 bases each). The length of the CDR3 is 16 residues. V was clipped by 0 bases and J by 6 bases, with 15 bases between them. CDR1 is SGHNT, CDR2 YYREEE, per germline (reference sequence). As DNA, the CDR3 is TGTGCCAGCAGCTTGGCGGGGAGAGTAGGGGCCGGGGAGCTGTTTTTT. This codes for CASSLAGRVGAGELFF.

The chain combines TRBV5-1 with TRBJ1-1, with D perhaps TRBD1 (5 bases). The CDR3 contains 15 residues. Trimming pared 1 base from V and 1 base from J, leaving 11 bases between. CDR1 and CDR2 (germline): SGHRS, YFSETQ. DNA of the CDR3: TGCGCCAGCAGCTTGTTCGGCAGGGAGAACACTGAAGCTTTCTTT. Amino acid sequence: CASSLFGRENTEAFF.

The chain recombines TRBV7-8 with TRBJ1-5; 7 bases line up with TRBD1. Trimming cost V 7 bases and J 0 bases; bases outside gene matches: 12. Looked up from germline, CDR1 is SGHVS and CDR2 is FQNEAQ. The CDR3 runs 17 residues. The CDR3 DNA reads TGTGCCAGCACACCATCGGGACAGATTTTTAGCAATCAGCCCCAGCATTTT. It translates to CASTPSGQIFSNQPQHF. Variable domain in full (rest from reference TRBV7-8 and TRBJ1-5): GAGVSQSPRYKVAKRGQDVALRCDPISGHVSLFWYQQALGQGPEFLTYFQNEAQLDKSGLPSDRFFAERPEGSVSTLKIQRTQQEDSAVYLCASTPSGQIFSNQPQHFGDGTRLSIL.

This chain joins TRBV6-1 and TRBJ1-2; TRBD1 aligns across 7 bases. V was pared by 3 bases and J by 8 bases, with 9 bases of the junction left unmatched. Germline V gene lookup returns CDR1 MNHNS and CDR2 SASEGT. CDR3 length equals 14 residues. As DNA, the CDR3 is TGTGCCAGCAGTGAGACTTACTCAGGGGGAGGCTACACCTTC. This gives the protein CASSETYSGGGYTF.